Below, one TCR beta chain is given with its context. Every single patient, without exception, relapsed after autologous stem cell transplantation, and brentuximab vedotin exposure varied. The sample comes from a study of PD-1 blockade in classical Hodgkin lymphoma. There are 15 residues in the CDR3. V gave up 6 bases and J gave up 0 bases; unmatched junction bases: 6. CDR1 is MDHEN, CDR2 SYDVKM, per germline. Assay used: immunoSEQ multiplex PCR; TCRdb lists only in-frame clones, some missing. This table holds about 84,000 clones, about nine tenths found once. The material sequenced was peripheral blood mononuclear cells (PBMCs), taken at baseline. The chain recombines TRBV28 with TRBJ2-3; 7 bases agree with TRBD1. The sequence came from a human donor with classical Hodgkin lymphoma. CDR3 amino acids: CASRKDRFSTDTQYF. The CDR3 coding sequence is TGTGCCAGCAGAAAGGACAGGTTTAGCACAGATACGCAGTATTTT.